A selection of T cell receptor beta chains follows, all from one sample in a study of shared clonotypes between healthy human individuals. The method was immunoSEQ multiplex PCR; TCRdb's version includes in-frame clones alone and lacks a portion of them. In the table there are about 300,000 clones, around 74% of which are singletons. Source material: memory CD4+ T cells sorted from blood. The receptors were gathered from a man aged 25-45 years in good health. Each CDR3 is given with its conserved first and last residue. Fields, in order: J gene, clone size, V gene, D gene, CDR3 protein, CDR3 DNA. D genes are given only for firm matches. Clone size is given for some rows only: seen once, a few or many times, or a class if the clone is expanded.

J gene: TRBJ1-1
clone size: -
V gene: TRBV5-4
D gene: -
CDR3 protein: CASSLGGWGGGNTEAFF
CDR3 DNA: TGTGCCAGCAGCCTGGGAGGCTGGGGGGGTGGGAACACTGAAGCTTTCTTT

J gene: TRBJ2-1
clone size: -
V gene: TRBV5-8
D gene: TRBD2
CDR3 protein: CASTDGLAVSEQFF
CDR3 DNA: TGTGCCAGCACTGACGGACTAGCCGTAAGTGAGCAGTTCTTC

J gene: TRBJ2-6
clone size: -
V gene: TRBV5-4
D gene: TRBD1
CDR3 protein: CASSSRTGGYAGANVLTF
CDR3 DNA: TGTGCCAGCAGCTCAAGGACAGGGGGATACGCTGGGGCCAACGTCCTGACTTTC

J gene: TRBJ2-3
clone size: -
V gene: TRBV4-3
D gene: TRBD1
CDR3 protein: CASSQDGTGHGAQYF
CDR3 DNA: TGCGCCAGCAGCCAAGATGGGACAGGGCATGGGGCGCAGTATTTT

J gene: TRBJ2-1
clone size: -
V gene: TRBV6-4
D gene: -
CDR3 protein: CASSEVYGNEQFF
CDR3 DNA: TGTGCCAGCAGTGAAGTTTATGGCAATGAGCAGTTCTTC

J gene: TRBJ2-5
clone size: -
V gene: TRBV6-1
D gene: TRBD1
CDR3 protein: CATQRGPQETQYF
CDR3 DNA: TGTGCCACCCAAAGGGGGCCCCAAGAGACCCAGTACTTC

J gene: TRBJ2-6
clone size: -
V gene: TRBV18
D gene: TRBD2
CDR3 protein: CASSPPGGALGSGANVLTF
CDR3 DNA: TGTGCCAGCTCACCACCGGGAGGGGCGCTAGGCTCTGGGGCCAACGTCCTGACTTTC

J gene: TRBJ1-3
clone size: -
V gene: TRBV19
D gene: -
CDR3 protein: CASRSDDLSLGNTIYF
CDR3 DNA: TGTGCCAGTAGATCGGACGACCTCTCCCTCGGAAACACCATATATTTT

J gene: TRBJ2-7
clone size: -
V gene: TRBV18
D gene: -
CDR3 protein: CASSAGSLRYEQYF
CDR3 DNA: TGTGCCAGCTCAGCAGGGTCCCTCCGCTACGAGCAGTACTTC

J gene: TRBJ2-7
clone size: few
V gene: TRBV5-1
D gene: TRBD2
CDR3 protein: CASSLGTSGRRRGYEQYF
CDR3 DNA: TGCGCCAGCAGCTTGGGGACTAGCGGGAGGCGGAGGGGCTACGAGCAGTACTTC

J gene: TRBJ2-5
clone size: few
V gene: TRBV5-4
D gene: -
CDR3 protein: CASSSHRETQYF
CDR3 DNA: TGTGCCAGCAGCTCTCACAGAGAGACCCAGTACTTC

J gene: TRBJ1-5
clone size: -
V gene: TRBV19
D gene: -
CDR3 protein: CASSPHNQPQHF
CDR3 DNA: TGTGCCAGTAGCCCACACAATCAGCCCCAGCATTTT

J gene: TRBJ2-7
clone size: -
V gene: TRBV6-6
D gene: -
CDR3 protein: CASSYLRLEGEQYF
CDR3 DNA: TGTGCCAGCAGTTATCTTAGACTAGAGGGCGAGCAGTACTTC

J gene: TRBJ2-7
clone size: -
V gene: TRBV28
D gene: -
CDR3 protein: CASSSSPGTNSYEQYF
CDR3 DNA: TGTGCCAGCAGTTCCTCTCCCGGGACGAACTCCTACGAGCAGTACTTC

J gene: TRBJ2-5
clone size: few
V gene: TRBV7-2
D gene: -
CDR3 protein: CASSPGQGTQYF
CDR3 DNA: TGTGCCAGCAGCCCCGGTCAGGGGACCCAGTACTTC

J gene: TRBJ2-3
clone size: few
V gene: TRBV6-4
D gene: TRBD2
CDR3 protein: CASSDLAGGTDTQYF
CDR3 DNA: TGTGCCAGCAGTGACTTAGCGGGGGGAACAGATACGCAGTATTTT

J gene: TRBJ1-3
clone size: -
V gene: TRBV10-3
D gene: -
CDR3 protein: CAISDGSSGNTIYF
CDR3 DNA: TGTGCCATCAGTGACGGCAGCTCTGGAAACACCATATATTTT

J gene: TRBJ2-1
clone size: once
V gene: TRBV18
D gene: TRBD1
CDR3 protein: CASSPAGTGRSYNEQFF
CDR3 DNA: TGTGCCAGCTCACCAGCCGGGACAGGGCGCTCCTACAATGAGCAGTTCTTC

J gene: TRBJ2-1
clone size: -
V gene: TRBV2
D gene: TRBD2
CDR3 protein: CASSDGTNNEQFF
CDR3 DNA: TGTGCCAGCAGTGATGGGACTAACAATGAGCAGTTCTTC

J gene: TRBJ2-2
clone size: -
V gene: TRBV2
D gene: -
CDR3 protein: CASSYTVNTGELFF
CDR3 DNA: TGTGCCAGCAGTTACACAGTAAACACCGGGGAGCTGTTTTTT

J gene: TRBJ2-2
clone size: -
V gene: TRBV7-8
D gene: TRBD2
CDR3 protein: CASSPRTSGGGTGELFF
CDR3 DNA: TGTGCCAGCAGCCCCCGGACTAGCGGAGGCGGCACCGGGGAGCTGTTTTTT

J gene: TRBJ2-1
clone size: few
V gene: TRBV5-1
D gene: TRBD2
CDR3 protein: CASSLAGAGVSEQFF
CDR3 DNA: TGCGCCAGCAGCTTGGCCGGAGCGGGAGTTAGTGAGCAGTTCTTC

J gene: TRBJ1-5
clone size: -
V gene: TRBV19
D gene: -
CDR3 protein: CASSIGSQAFQPQHF
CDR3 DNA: TGTGCCAGTAGTATCGGGTCCCAGGCGTTTCAGCCCCAGCATTTT

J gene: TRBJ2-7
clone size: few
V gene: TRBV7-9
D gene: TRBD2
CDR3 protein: CASSTLRGRNEQYF
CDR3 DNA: TGTGCCAGCAGCACCTTACGCGGGAGAAACGAGCAGTACTTC

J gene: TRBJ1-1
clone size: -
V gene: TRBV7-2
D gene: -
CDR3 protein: CASSLARNTEAFF
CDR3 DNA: TGTGCCAGCAGCTTAGCACGGAACACTGAAGCTTTCTTT

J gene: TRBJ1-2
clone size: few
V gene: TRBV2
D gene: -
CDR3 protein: CASQMGTQGGYTF
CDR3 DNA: TGTGCCAGCCAGATGGGTACACAGGGTGGCTACACCTTC

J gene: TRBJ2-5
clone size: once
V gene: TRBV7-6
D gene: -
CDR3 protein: CASSQKETQYF
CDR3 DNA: TGTGCCAGCAGCCAAAAAGAGACCCAGTACTTC

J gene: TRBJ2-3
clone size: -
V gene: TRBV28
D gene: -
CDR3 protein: CASSGVGTQYF
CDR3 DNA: TGTGCCAGCAGTGGCGTAGGTACGCAGTATTTT

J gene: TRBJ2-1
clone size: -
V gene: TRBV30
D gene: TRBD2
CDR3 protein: CAMQVSGTGYEQFF
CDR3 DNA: TGTGCCATGCAGGTTAGCGGGACTGGCTATGAGCAGTTCTTC

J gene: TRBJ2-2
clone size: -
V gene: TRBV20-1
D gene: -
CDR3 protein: CRRQQTGELFF
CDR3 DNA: TGCAGAAGACAGCAGACCGGGGAGCTGTTTTTT

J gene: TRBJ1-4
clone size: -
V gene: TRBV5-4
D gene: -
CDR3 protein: CASSLAGGGGEKLFF
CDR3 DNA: TGTGCCAGCAGCTTGGCCGGGGGCGGAGGTGAAAAACTGTTTTTT

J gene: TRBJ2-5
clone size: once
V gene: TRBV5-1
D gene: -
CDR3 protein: CASSLVGLTETQYF
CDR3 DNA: TGCGCCAGCAGCTTGGTAGGACTCACGGAGACCCAGTACTTC

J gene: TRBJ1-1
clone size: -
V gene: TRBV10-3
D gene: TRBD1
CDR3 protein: CAISLDFGTANTEAFF
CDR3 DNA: TGTGCCATCAGCTTAGATTTCGGGACAGCGAACACTGAAGCTTTCTTT

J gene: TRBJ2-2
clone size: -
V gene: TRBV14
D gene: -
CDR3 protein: CASSQDLATGELFF
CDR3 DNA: TGTGCCAGCAGCCAAGACCTAGCGACCGGGGAGCTGTTTTTT

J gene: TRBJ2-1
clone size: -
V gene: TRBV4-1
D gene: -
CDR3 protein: CASSQGIGGSRLGDEQFF
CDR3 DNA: TGCGCCAGCAGCCAAGGGATAGGAGGTAGCAGGCTAGGGGATGAGCAGTTCTTC

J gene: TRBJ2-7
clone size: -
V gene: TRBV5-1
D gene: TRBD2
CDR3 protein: CASSLELAGTYEQYF
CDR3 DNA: TGCGCCAGCAGCTTGGAACTAGCGGGAACCTACGAGCAGTACTTC

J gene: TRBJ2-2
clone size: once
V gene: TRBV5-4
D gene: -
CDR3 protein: CASSSGLEDTGELFF
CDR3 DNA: TGTGCCAGCAGCTCGGGACTCGAAGACACCGGGGAGCTGTTTTTT

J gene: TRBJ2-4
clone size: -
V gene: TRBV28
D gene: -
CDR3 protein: CASSLRRPNIQYF
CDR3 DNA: TGTGCCAGCAGTTTGAGAAGACCCAACATTCAGTACTTC

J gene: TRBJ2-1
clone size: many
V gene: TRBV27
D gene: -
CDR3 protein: CASSLSGTGNYNEQFF
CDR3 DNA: TGTGCCAGCAGTTTATCGGGGACTGGAAATTACAATGAGCAGTTCTTC

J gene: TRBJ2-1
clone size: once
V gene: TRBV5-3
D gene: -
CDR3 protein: CARRRASYNEQFF
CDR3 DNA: TGTGCCAGAAGAAGAGCTTCCTACAATGAGCAGTTCTTC

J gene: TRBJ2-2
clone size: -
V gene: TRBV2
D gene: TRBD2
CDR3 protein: CASRMTSGSGELFF
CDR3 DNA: TGTGCCAGCAGGATGACTAGCGGGAGCGGGGAGCTGTTTTTT

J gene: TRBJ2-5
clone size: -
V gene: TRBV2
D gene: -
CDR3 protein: CASSDRGRETQYF
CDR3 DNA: TGTGCCAGCAGTGACCGGGGCCGGGAGACCCAGTACTTC

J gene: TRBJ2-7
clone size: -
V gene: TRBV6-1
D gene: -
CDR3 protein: CASSEIYEQYF
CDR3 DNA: TGTGCCAGCAGTGAAATCTACGAGCAGTACTTC